This is a list of T cell receptor beta chains from one sample in a study of graft-versus-host responses after intestinal transplantation. These receptors have no identified antigens. TCRdb keeps only in-frame clones here, not all; method: immunoSEQ multiplex PCR. The data contain around 110,000 clones, 87% of them singletons. The material was unstimulated CD4+ T cells sorted from spleen or lymph node cells, obtained before transplant. The receptors were gathered from a human donor who was the organ donor for an intestinal transplant. Both conserved end residues are part of each CDR3. D genes are given only for firm matches. Clone size is not always given. Where it is, it says once, few, many or a class for expanded clones.

CDR3 length: 13; D gene: TRBD1; V gene: TRBV6-5; clone size: -; J gene: TRBJ1-2; CDR3 DNA: TGTGCCAGCAGAGGGGCAGGGGGAGATGGCTACACCTTC; CDR3 protein: CASRGAGGDGYTF
CDR3 length: 14; D gene: TRBD1; V gene: TRBV2; clone size: few; J gene: TRBJ1-5; CDR3 DNA: TGTGCCAGCCTACGGGACAGGGCCGGCCAGCCCCAGCATTTT; CDR3 protein: CASLRDRAGQPQHF
CDR3 length: 15; D gene: -; V gene: TRBV15; clone size: -; J gene: TRBJ1-5; CDR3 DNA: TGTGCCACCAGCAGAGATCGGGATAGCAATCAGCCCCAGCATTTT; CDR3 protein: CATSRDRDSNQPQHF
CDR3 length: 13; D gene: TRBD1; V gene: TRBV2; clone size: -; J gene: TRBJ2-1; CDR3 DNA: TGTGCCAGCAGTGGGACAGGGGGGGATGAGCAGTTCTTC; CDR3 protein: CASSGTGGDEQFF
CDR3 length: 15; D gene: -; V gene: TRBV11-2; clone size: -; J gene: TRBJ2-1; CDR3 DNA: TGTGCCAGCAGCCGGACGGGGAGCTCCTACAATGAGCAGTTCTTC; CDR3 protein: CASSRTGSSYNEQFF
CDR3 length: 14; D gene: TRBD1; V gene: TRBV19; clone size: -; J gene: TRBJ1-2; CDR3 DNA: TGTGCCAGTAGCCGACAGGGAAGCCACTATGGCTACACCTTC; CDR3 protein: CASSRQGSHYGYTF
CDR3 length: 15; D gene: -; V gene: TRBV6-1; clone size: -; J gene: TRBJ2-7; CDR3 DNA: TGTGCCAGCAGTGAACGGGGGGGGACAGGGAGGGAGCAGTACTTC; CDR3 protein: CASSERGGTGREQYF
CDR3 length: 14; D gene: -; V gene: TRBV10-1; clone size: -; J gene: TRBJ2-3; CDR3 DNA: TGCGCCAGCAGTGCTAACTACCGCACAGATACGCAGTATTTT; CDR3 protein: CASSANYRTDTQYF
CDR3 length: 13; D gene: TRBD1; V gene: TRBV2; clone size: few; J gene: TRBJ2-2; CDR3 DNA: TGTGCCAGCAGCGGACAGGGGATCGGGGAGCTGTTTTTT; CDR3 protein: CASSGQGIGELFF
CDR3 length: 13; D gene: -; V gene: TRBV2; clone size: -; J gene: TRBJ1-2; CDR3 DNA: TGTGCCAGCAGTGAACGGACAGTCTATGGCTACACCTTC; CDR3 protein: CASSERTVYGYTF
CDR3 length: 14; D gene: TRBD1; V gene: TRBV10-3; clone size: few; J gene: TRBJ1-4; CDR3 DNA: TGTGCCATCAGTGAGTCGGGACAGGGACGCGAACTGTTTTTT; CDR3 protein: CAISESGQGRELFF
CDR3 length: 11; D gene: -; V gene: TRBV5-1; clone size: few; J gene: TRBJ2-7; CDR3 DNA: TGCGCCAGCAGCTTGGGAGGGAGAAGTTACTTC; CDR3 protein: CASSLGGRSYF
CDR3 length: 17; D gene: -; V gene: TRBV10-2; clone size: -; J gene: TRBJ1-3; CDR3 DNA: TGCGCCAGCAGTGGGGGACTCGGGGTCTCTTCTGGAAACACCATATATTTT; CDR3 protein: CASSGGLGVSSGNTIYF
CDR3 length: 15; D gene: -; V gene: TRBV7-8; clone size: -; J gene: TRBJ2-5; CDR3 DNA: TGTGCCAGCAGCTTAGCACGGGGGTTCCAAGAGACCCAGTACTTC; CDR3 protein: CASSLARGFQETQYF
CDR3 length: 16; D gene: -; V gene: TRBV5-1; clone size: -; J gene: TRBJ2-3; CDR3 DNA: TGCGCCAGCAGCTCCGCCAGGGTCTCAAGCACAGATACGCAGTATTTT; CDR3 protein: CASSSARVSSTDTQYF
CDR3 length: 14; D gene: -; V gene: TRBV6-5; clone size: -; J gene: TRBJ2-2; CDR3 DNA: TGTGCCAGCAGTACCTTATTAGGCACCGGGGAGCTGTTTTTT; CDR3 protein: CASSTLLGTGELFF
CDR3 length: 17; D gene: TRBD1; V gene: TRBV5-6; clone size: -; J gene: TRBJ1-1; CDR3 DNA: TGTGCCAGCAGCTCCCGGGACAGGGGGCGGATGAACACTGAAGCTTTCTTT; CDR3 protein: CASSSRDRGRMNTEAFF
CDR3 length: 15; D gene: -; V gene: TRBV7-8; clone size: -; J gene: TRBJ2-3; CDR3 DNA: TGTGCCAGCAGCCGGCAGGTGACTAGCACAGATACGCAGTATTTT; CDR3 protein: CASSRQVTSTDTQYF
CDR3 length: 15; D gene: TRBD2; V gene: TRBV7-9; clone size: -; J gene: TRBJ2-7; CDR3 DNA: TGTGCCAGCAGTCCTTCCGGGACTAGCTCCTACGAGCAGTACTTC; CDR3 protein: CASSPSGTSSYEQYF
CDR3 length: 15; D gene: -; V gene: TRBV5-1; clone size: -; J gene: TRBJ2-5; CDR3 DNA: TGCGCCAGCAGCTCGCAGGGTTTGGGGAAAGAGACCCAGTACTTC; CDR3 protein: CASSSQGLGKETQYF